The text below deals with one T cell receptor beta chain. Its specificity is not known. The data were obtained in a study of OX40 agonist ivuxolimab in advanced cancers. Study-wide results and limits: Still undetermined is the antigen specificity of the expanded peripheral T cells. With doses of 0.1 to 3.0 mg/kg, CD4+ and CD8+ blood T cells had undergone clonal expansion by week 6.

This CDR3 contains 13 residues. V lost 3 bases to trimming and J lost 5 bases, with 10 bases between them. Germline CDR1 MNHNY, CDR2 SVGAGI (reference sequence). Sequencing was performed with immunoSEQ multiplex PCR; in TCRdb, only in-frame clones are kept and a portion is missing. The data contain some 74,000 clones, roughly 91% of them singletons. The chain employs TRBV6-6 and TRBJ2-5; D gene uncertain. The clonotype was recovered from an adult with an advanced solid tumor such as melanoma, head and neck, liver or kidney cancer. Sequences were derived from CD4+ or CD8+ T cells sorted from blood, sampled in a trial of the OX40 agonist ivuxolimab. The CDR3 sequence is CASSYKTWETQYF. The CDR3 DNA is TGTGCCAGCAGTTATAAGACTTGGGAGACCCAGTACTTC.